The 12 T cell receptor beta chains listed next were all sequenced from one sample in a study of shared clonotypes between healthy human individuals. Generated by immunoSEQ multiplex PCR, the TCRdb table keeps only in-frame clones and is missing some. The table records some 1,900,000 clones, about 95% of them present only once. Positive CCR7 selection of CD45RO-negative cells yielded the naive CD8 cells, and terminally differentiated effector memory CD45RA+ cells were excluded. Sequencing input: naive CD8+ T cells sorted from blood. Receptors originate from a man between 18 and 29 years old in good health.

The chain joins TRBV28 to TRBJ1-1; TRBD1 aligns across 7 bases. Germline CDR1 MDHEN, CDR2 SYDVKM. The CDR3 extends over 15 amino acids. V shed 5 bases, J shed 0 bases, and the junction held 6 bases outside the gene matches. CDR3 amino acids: CASSGDREMNTEAFF. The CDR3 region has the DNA TGTGCCAGCAGTGGAGACAGGGAAATGAACACTGAAGCTTTCTTT.

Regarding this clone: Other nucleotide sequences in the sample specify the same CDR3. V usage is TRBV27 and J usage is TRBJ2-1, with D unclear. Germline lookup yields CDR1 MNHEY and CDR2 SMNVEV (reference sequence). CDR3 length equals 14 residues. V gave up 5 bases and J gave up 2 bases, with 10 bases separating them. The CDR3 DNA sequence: TGTGCCAGCAGTCTACGTTCCCCCTACAATGAGCAGTTCTTC. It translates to CASSLRSPYNEQFF.

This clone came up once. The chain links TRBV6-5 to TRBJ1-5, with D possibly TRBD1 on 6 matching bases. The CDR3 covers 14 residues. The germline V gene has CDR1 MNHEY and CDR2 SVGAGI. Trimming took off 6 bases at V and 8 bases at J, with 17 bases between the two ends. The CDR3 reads CASSPWHEGEPQHF. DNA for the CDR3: TGTGCCAGCAGCCCCTGGCACGAGGGGGAGCCCCAGCATTTT.

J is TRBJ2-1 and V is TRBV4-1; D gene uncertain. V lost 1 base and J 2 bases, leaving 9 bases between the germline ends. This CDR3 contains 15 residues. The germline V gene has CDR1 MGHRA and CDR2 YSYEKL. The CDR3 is CASSQGSVPYNEQFF. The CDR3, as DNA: TGCGCCAGCAGCCAAGGTAGTGTCCCCTACAATGAGCAGTTCTTC.

The CDR3 DNA sequence: TGTGCCAGCAGTGAAACTAGGACTAGCGGCGTCGAGCAGTTCTTC. Translated, it gives CASSETRTSGVEQFF. The V call is TRBV6-1, the J call TRBJ2-1, with TRBD2 matching over 10 bases. Looked up from germline, CDR1 is MNHNS and CDR2 is SASEGT. CDR3 size: 15 residues. Unmatched junction bases numbered 8, after V lost 2 bases and J lost 10 bases.

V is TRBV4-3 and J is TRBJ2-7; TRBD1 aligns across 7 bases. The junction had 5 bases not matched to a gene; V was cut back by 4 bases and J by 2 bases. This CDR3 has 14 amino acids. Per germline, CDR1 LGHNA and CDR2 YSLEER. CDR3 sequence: CASSPRQGPYEQYF. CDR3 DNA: TGCGCCAGCAGCCCAAGACAGGGCCCCTACGAGCAGTACTTC.

This chain's CDR3 is CASSRQGAGGEQYF. The CDR3 region has the DNA TGTGCCAGCAGTCGTCAGGGGGCGGGGGGCGAGCAGTACTTC. V gene TRBV27 combines with J gene TRBJ2-7; D could derive from TRBD1 or TRBD2 (8 bases each). Trimming removed 5 bases at V and 6 bases at J, with 17 bases between. Germline V gene lookup returns CDR1 MNHEY and CDR2 SMNVEV (reference sequence). The CDR3 is made up of 14 amino acids.

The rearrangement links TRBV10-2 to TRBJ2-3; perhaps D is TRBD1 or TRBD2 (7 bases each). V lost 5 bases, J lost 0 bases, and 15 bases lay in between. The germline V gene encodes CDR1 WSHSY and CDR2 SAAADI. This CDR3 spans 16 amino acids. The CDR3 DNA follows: TGCGCCAGCAGTTTTGACAGGGAGGGAAGCACAGATACGCAGTATTTT. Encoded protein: CASSFDREGSTDTQYF.

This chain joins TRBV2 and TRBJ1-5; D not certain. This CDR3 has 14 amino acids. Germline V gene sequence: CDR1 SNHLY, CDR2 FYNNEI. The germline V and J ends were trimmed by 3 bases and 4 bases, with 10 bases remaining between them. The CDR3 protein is CASSDRYGNQPQHF. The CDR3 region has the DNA TGTGCCAGCAGTGACAGGTACGGAAATCAGCCCCAGCATTTT.

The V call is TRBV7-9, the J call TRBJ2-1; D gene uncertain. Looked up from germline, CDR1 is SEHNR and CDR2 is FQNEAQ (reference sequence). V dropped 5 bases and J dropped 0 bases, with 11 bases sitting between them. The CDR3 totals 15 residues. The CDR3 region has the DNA TGTGCCAGCAGCCCCTCTACAGACTCCTACAATGAGCAGTTCTTC. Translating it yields CASSPSTDSYNEQFF.

CDR3 protein: CASSLGLAGGRIGETQYF. The CDR3 nucleotides read TGCGCCAGCAGCTTGGGACTAGCGGGGGGAAGAATCGGAGAGACCCAGTACTTC. The chain has TRBV5-1 and TRBJ2-5; 13 nucleotides agree with TRBD2. CDR3 length: 18 amino acids. V lost 0 bases and J lost 4; bases outside the gene matches: 9. Per the germline V gene, CDR1 is SGHRS and CDR2 is YFSETQ.

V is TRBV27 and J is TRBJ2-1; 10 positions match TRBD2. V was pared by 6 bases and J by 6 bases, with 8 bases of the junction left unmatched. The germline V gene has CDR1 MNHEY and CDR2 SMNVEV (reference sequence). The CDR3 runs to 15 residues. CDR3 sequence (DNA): TGTGCCAGCAGGAGAGCGGGAGGGCCAGTCAATGAGCAGTTCTTC. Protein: CASRRAGGPVNEQFF.